Below are 17 T cell receptor beta chains sequenced from a single sample in a study of blood T cell repertoires in COVID-19 (dated by TCRdb to 2019 to 2021). Preparation of the library involved the immunoSEQ multiplex PCR assay. TCRdb holds this immuneACCESS table with in-frame rearrangements only. Some clones are missing; in checked studies, unresolved V genes explain under half, and the rest has no known cause. Within this sample are roughly 120,000 clones, with around 70% of them counted one time only. The ten top clones hold 4.5% to 6% of the sample. The source material was peripheral blood. All receptors come from a man older than 75 with COVID-19, enrolled during active disease.

The chain carries TRBV10-2 and TRBJ2-2, with 13 bases matching TRBD2. The CDR3 consists of 16 residues. The V gene's germline CDR1 is WSHSY and CDR2 SAAADI. V shed 5 bases and J 5 bases; nucleotides not matched to a gene: 5. For the CDR3, the DNA is TGCGCCAGCAGTTTTGGACTAGCGGGAGTGACCGGGGAGCTGTTTTTT. This sequence encodes CASSFGLAGVTGELFF.

This chain links TRBV28 with TRBJ2-1, with D perhaps TRBD2 (6 bases). CDR1 and CDR2 (germline): MDHEN, SYDVKM. The CDR3 totals 15 residues. Trimming stripped 2 bases from V and 4 bases from J, with 12 bases between. The CDR3 coding sequence is TGTGCCAGCAGTTTAGGAGTAGCGGCTTACAATGAGCAGTTCTTC. It yields the protein CASSLGVAAYNEQFF.

The V and J genes are TRBV10-1 and TRBJ2-3; D possibly corresponds to TRBD2 (6 bases). Trimming removed 0 bases from V and 5 bases from J, with 12 bases in between. Looked up from germline, CDR1 is WNHNN and CDR2 is SYGVQD (reference sequence). This CDR3 contains 15 residues. The CDR3 sequence: CASSESGASEDTQYF. The DNA for the CDR3 is TGCGCCAGCAGTGAGTCTGGGGCTAGCGAAGATACGCAGTATTTT.

There are a few counts of this clone. The V and J genes are TRBV18 and TRBJ1-5, with D unclear. The CDR3 consists of 13 residues. The germline gives CDR1 KGHSH, CDR2 LQKENI. V gave up 8 bases and J gave up 4 bases, with 12 bases separating them. CDR3 residues: CASAAAQNQPQHF. The CDR3 nucleotides read TGTGCCAGCGCCGCGGCTCAAAATCAGCCCCAGCATTTT.

The chain is built from TRBV6-2 or TRBV6-3 and TRBJ2-7, with 7 bases lining up with TRBD2. With 6 bases clipped from V and 6 bases from J, the junction kept 5 bases outside the gene matches. The CDR3 has 12 amino acids. The germline gives CDR1 MNHEY, CDR2 SVGEGT. The CDR3 here is CASSRLALEQYF. CDR3 nucleotides: TGTGCCAGCAGCCGACTAGCTCTCGAGCAGTACTTC.

The genes are TRBV11-2 and TRBJ1-3; 9 bases map to TRBD1. Losses at the gene ends were 5 bases for V and 5 bases for J; bases not matched to a gene: 7. The CDR3 loop spans 15 amino acids. Germline CDR1 reads SGHAT; CDR2 reads FQNNGV. CDR3 coding DNA: TGTGCCAGCAGCCGACCGACAGGGGGAAGAAACACCATATATTTT. Encoded protein: CASSRPTGGRNTIYF.

The V call is TRBV7-8, the J call TRBJ2-2, with D possibly being TRBD2 (5 bases). The CDR3 covers 14 residues. Germline CDR1 and CDR2: SGHVS and FQNEAQ. Trimming removed 1 base from V and 4 bases from J, with 7 bases in between. The CDR3 nucleotides are TGTGCCAGCAGCTTAGGAGGGCCCACCGGGGAGCTGTTTTTT. Translation: CASSLGGPTGELFF.

V and J are TRBV28 and TRBJ2-7; 8 bases line up with TRBD1. The CDR3 has 14 amino acids. Germline V gene lookup returns CDR1 MDHEN and CDR2 SYDVKM. V gave up 6 bases and J gave up 3 bases; unmatched junction bases: 7. The CDR3 sequence is CASRPGGEVYEQYF. Here the CDR3 DNA reads TGTGCCAGCAGGCCAGGGGGCGAGGTCTACGAGCAGTACTTC. The whole variable domain, filled in from reference TRBV28 and TRBJ2-7, reads DVKVTQSSRYLVKRTGEKVFLECVQDMDHENMFWYRQDPGLGLRLIYFSYDVKMKEKGDIPEGYSVSREKKERFSLILESASTNQTSMYLCASRPGGEVYEQYFGPGTRLTVT.

The V and J genes are TRBV4-1 and TRBJ1-5; 7 bases align to TRBD1. From germline, CDR1 is MGHRA and CDR2 YSYEKL. This CDR3 region has 18 residues. V lost 0 bases, J lost 4 bases, and 12 bases stayed unmatched. The DNA for the CDR3 is TGCGCCAGCAGCCAAGAAACTTGGACAGGATTTGTTAATCAGCCCCAGCATTTT. It yields the protein CASSQETWTGFVNQPQHF.

This chain joins TRBV20-1 and TRBJ1-5; 11 positions agree with TRBD1. Germline V CDR1 and CDR2: DFQATT, SNEGSKA (reference sequence). The CDR3 has 16 residues. The V gene end was trimmed by 3 bases and the J gene end by 6 bases; junction bases not matched to a gene: 10. The CDR3 is CSASDLGQGASQPQHF. The CDR3 region has the DNA TGCAGTGCTAGTGACCTCGGACAGGGGGCGAGTCAGCCCCAGCATTTT.

V usage is TRBV4-2 and J usage is TRBJ1-2; weak D call: TRBD1 (6 bases). The CDR3 sequence is 14 residues long. CDR1 and CDR2 from the germline V gene are LGHNA and YNFKEQ. V was shortened by 6 bases and J by 3 bases, with 14 bases between the two germline ends. The CDR3 region is CASRVWGQDYGYTF. The CDR3 bases are TGTGCCAGCAGAGTCTGGGGGCAGGACTATGGCTACACCTTC.

This clone is categorized as medium-sized (0.01 to 0.1%). This chain joins TRBV7-6 and TRBJ2-5; D uncertain. Trimming took 5 bases from V and 5 from J, leaving 6 bases between them. The CDR3 covers 11 residues. From germline, CDR1 is SGHVS and CDR2 FNYEAQ. This chain's CDR3 is CASSPGETQYF. For the CDR3, the DNA is TGTGCCAGCAGCCCCGGGGAGACCCAGTACTTC.

The chain's CDR3 is CASSATGYLETQYF. CDR3 bases: TGTGCCAGCTCCGCGACAGGGTATTTAGAAACGCAGTATTTT. The chain combines TRBV7-2 with TRBJ2-3; the match to TRBD1 covers 7 bases. Germline V CDR1 and CDR2: SGHTA, FQGNSA. The CDR3 extends over 14 amino acids. The junction had 14 bases not matched to a gene; V was cut back by 8 bases and J by 9 bases.

In its sample, this clone ranks as medium-sized (0.01 to 0.1%). This rearrangement joins TRBV6-5 to TRBJ2-7; D is uncertain. The CDR3 is 11 amino acids. Trimming removed 4 bases at V and 4 bases at J, with 5 bases between. CDR1 and CDR2 (germline): MNHEY, SVGAGI. DNA of the CDR3: TGTGCCAGCAGTTCTATGTACGAGCAGTACTTC. Protein sequence: CASSSMYEQYF.

This chain links TRBV24-1 with TRBJ2-2, with TRBD2 as a possible D gene (6 bases). CDR1 and CDR2 from the germline V gene are KGHDR and SFDVKD. With 7 bases removed from V and 1 base from J, the gap between germline ends came to 6 bases. The CDR3 sequence is 13 residues long. The chain's CDR3 is CATSGGNTGELFF. CDR3 DNA: TGTGCCACCAGCGGGGGGAACACCGGGGAGCTGTTTTTT.

CDR3 region: CASSIRSTGETQYF. The CDR3, as DNA: TGTGCCAGTAGTATACGAAGCACGGGAGAGACCCAGTACTTC. The V call is TRBV19, the J call TRBJ2-5; D remains ambiguous. Trimming removed 2 bases from V and 4 bases from J, with 11 bases in between. The CDR3 length is 14 residues. Germline CDR1 and CDR2: LNHDA and SQIVND (reference sequence).

This sequence joins TRBV28 and TRBJ1-4; TRBD1 might be the D (5 bases). The ends were cut back, 6 bases at V and 2 bases at J, with 10 bases in the middle. The CDR3 is 14 amino acids. Germline V gene lookup returns CDR1 MDHEN and CDR2 SYDVKM. The CDR3 nucleotides are TGTGCCAGCAGAACCAGGGTCACTAATGAAAAACTGTTTTTT. As protein: CASRTRVTNEKLFF.